This TCR beta chain derives from a study of cytomegalovirus exposure and HLA in healthy donors. As concerns this clone: Its antigen is not known.

The study's findings and limits: CMV antigen specificity was confirmed in vitro for a few CMV-associated chains.

Assay used: immunoSEQ multiplex PCR; TCRdb lists only in-frame clones, some missing. The sample yields around 260,000 clones, around 91% seen once. Trimming took 7 bases from V and 6 from J, leaving 21 bases between them. The CDR3 length is 16 residues. CDR1 LNHDA and CDR2 SQIVND come from the germline V gene (reference sequence). The donors were part of the validation cohort of 100 to 150 subjects. That cohort was separate from the first cohort, which comprised roughly 670 subjects. The rearrangement links TRBV19 to TRBJ2-2; TRBD2 might be the D (6 bases). The TCR comes from a woman aged 25 to 45 in good health and CMV-seronegative. The material sequenced was PBMCs. The CDR3 reads CASTEQTGEWAGELFF. CDR3 sequence (DNA): TGTGCCAGTACCGAACAGACGGGGGAGTGGGCCGGGGAGCTGTTTTTT.